This T cell receptor beta chain is drawn from a study of glioma-infiltrating T cells. This clonotype was detected ten times or more. CDR3 size: 16 residues. After removal of 3 bases from V and 0 bases from J, the junction contained 2 bases not matched to a gene. CDR1 and CDR2 from the germline V gene are SGHRS and YFSETQ. The iRepertoire nested amplicon-rescue multiplex PCR amplified TCR alpha and beta CDR3s from RNA. TCRdb analysed the multiplex PCR reads with MiXCR anew, one entry per CDR3 protein. The sample holds some 6,000 distinct CDR3 sequences; under 30% are singletons and the top ten take approximately 13%.

The chain employs TRBV5-1 and TRBJ2-1; 11 positions match TRBD1. The TCR comes from a human donor with low-grade glioma or glioblastoma, undergoing nonglioma brain surgery, or in good health (not recorded which). The material sequenced was glioma tissue, nonneoplastic brain tissue, or PBMCs (not recorded which). This CDR3 reads CASSWGTGGSYNEQFF. Here the CDR3 DNA reads TGCGCCAGCAGCTGGGGGACAGGGGGCTCCTACAATGAGCAGTTCTTC.